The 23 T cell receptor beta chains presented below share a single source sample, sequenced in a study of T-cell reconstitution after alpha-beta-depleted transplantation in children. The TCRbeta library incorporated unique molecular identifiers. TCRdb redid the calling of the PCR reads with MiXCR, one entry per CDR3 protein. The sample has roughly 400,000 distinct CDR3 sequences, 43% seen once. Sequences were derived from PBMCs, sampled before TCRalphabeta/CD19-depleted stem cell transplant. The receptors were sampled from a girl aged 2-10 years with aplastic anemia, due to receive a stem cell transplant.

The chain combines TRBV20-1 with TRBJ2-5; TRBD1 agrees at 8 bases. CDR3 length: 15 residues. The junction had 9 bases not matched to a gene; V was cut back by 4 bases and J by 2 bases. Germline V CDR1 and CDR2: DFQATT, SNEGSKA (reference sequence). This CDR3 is CSAKPPQGVQETQYF. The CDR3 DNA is TGCAGTGCTAAACCTCCACAGGGGGTTCAAGAGACCCAGTACTTC.

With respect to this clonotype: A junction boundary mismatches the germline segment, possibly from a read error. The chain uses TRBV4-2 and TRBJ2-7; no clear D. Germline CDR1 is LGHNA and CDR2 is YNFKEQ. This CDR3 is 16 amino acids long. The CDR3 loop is CASSQAGDVQFYEQYF. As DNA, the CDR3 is TGTGCCAGCAGCCAAGCTGGAGATGTCCAATTCTACGAGCAGTACTTT.

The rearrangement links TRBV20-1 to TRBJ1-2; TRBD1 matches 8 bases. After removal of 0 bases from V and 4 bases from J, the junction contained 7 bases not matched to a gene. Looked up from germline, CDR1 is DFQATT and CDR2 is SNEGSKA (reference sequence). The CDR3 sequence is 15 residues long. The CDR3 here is CSARDIHGTGYGYTF. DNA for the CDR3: TGCAGTGCTAGAGATATTCACGGGACAGGCTATGGCTACACCTTC.

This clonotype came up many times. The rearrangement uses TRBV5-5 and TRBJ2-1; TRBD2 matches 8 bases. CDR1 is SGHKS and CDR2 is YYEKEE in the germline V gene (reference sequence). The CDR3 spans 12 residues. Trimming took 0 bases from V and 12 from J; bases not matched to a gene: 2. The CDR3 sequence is CASSLAAGGQFF. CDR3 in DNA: TGTGCCAGCAGCTTGGCGGCGGGAGGGCAGTTCTTC. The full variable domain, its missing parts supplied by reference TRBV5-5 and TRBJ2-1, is DAGVTQSPTHLIKTRGQQVTLRCSPISGHKSVSWYQQVLGQGPQFIFQYYEKEERGRGNFPDRFSARQFPNYSSELNVNALLLGDSALYLCASSLAAGGQFFGPGTRLTVL.

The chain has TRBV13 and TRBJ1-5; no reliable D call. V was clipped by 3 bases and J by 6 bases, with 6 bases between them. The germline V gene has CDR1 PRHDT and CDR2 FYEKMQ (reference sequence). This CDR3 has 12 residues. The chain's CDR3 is CASSFGLQPQHF. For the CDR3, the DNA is TGTGCCAGCAGCTTCGGGCTTCAGCCCCAGCATTTT.

CDR3 region: CASSLVRGERDTQYF. Written as DNA, the CDR3 is TGCGCCAGCAGCTTGGTGAGGGGAGAGAGGGATACGCAGTATTTT. The chain employs TRBV5-1 and TRBJ2-3, with D perhaps assigned TRBD1 or TRBD2 (5 bases each). CDR3 size: 15 residues. Trimming shortened V by 0 bases and J by 6 bases, and 14 bases separated the two germline ends. Germline values: CDR1 SGHRS, CDR2 YFSETQ.

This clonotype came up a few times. The CDR3 here is CASSLAMGLAPGGTGELFF. For the CDR3, the DNA is TGTGCCAGCAGTTTAGCGATGGGGCTAGCCCCCGGAGGCACCGGGGAGCTGTTTTTT. The chain is built from TRBV12-3 or TRBV12-4 and TRBJ2-2; D could derive from TRBD1 or TRBD2 (5 bases each). The CDR3 loop spans 19 amino acids. V gave up 0 bases and J gave up 4 bases, with 21 bases separating them.

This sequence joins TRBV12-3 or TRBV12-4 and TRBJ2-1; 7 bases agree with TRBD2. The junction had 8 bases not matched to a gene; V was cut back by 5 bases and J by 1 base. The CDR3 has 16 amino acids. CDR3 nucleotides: TGTGCCAGCAGTCCCAACCGGGAGGTATCCTACAATGAGCAGTTCTTC. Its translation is CASSPNREVSYNEQFF.

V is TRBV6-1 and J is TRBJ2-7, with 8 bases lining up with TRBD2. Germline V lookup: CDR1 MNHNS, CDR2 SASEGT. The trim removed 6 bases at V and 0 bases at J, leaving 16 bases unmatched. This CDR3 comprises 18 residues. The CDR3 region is CASRIRGGLADSSYEQYF. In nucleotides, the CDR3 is TGTGCCAGCAGGATCAGGGGCGGACTAGCCGACAGCTCCTACGAGCAGTACTTC.

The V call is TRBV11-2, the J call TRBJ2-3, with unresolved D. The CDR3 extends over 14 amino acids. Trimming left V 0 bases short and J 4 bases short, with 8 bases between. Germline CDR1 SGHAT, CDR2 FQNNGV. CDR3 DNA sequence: TGTGCCAGCAGCTTAGATCTCGATGCAGATACGCAGTATTTT. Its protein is CASSLDLDADTQYF. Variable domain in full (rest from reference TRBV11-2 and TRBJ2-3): EAGVAQSPRYKIIEKRQSVAFWCNPISGHATLYWYQQILGQGPKLLIQFQNNGVVDDSQLPKDRFSAERLKGVDSTLKIQPAKLEDSAVYLCASSLDLDADTQYFGPGTRLTVL.

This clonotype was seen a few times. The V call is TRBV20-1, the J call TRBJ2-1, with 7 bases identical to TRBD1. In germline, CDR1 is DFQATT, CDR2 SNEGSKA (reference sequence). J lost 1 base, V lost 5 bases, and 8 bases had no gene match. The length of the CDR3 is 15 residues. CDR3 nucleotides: TGCAGTGCTCCGGTAAGGGGGCAATCCTACAATGAGCAGTTCTTC. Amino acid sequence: CSAPVRGQSYNEQFF.

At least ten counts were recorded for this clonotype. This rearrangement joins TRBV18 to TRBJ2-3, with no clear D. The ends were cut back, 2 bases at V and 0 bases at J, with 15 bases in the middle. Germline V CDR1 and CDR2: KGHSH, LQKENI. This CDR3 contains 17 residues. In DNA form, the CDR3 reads TGTGCCAGCTCACCAGTTCGATTGAGGCGTAGCACAGATACGCAGTATTTT. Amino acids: CASSPVRLRRSTDTQYF.

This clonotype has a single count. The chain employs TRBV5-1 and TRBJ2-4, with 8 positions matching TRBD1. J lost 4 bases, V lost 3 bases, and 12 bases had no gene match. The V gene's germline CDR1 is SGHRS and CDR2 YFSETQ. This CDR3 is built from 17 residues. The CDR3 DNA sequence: TGCGCCAGCAGCTCCCCTGAGAGGACAGGGCTTAAAAACATTCAGTACTTC. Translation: CASSSPERTGLKNIQYF.

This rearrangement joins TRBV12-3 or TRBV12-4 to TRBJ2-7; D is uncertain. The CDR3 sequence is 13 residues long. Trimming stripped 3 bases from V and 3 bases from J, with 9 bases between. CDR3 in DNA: TGTGCCAGCAGTTTTAATTCAGACTACGAGCAGTACTTC. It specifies CASSFNSDYEQYF.

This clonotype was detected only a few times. The CDR3 DNA sequence: TGTGCCAGCACCACGACAGGTCGGATGGCAGATACGCAGTATTTT. Translated, it gives CASTTTGRMADTQYF. This chain links TRBV25-1 with TRBJ2-3, with D perhaps TRBD1 (6 bases). V was shortened by 7 bases and J by 4 bases, with 18 bases between the two germline ends. CDR3 length: 15 residues. Germline V gene lookup returns CDR1 MGHDK and CDR2 SYGVNS.

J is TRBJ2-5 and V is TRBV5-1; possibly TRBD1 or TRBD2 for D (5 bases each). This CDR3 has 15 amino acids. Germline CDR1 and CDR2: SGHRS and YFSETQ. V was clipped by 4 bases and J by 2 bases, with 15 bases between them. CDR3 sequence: CASSTTRGVQETQYF. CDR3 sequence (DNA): TGCGCCAGCAGCACTACTCGGGGCGTACAAGAGACCCAGTACTTC. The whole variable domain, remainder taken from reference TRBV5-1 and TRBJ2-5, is KAGVTQTPRYLIKTRGQQVTLSCSPISGHRSVSWYQQTPGQGLQFLFEYFSETQRNKGNFPGRFSGRQFSNSRSEMNVSTLELGDSALYLCASSTTRGVQETQYFGPGTRLLVL.

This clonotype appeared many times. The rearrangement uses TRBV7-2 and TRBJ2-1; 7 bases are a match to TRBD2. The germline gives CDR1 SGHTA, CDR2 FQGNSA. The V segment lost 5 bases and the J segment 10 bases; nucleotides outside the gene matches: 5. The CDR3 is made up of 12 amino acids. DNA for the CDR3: TGTGCCAGCAGCCTCGGGGGAGGGGAGCAGTTCTTC. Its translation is CASSLGGGEQFF.

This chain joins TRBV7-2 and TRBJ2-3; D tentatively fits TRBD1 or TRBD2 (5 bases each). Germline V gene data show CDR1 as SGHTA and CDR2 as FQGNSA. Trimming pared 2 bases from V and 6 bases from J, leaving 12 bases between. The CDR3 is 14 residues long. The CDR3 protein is CASSLMRGWDTQYF. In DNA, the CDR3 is TGTGCCAGCAGCTTAATGAGGGGCTGGGATACGCAGTATTTT. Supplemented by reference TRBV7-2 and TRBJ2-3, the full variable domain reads GAGVSQSPSNKVTEKGKDVELRCDPISGHTALYWYRQSLGQGLEFLIYFQGNSAPDKSGLPSDRFSAERTGGSVSTLTIQRTQQEDSAVYLCASSLMRGWDTQYFGPGTRLTVL.

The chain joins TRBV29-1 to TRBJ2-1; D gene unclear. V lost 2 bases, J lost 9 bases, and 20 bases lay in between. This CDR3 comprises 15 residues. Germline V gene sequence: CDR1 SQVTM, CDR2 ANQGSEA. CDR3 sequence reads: CSVETGIPGRSEQFF. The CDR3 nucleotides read TGCAGCGTTGAAACCGGTATCCCCGGCCGAAGTGAGCAGTTCTTC.

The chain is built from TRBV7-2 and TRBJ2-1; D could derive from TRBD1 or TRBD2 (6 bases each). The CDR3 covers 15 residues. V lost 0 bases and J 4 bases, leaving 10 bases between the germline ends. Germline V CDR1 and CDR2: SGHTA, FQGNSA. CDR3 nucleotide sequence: TGTGCCAGCAGCTTAGCGGGGGGCCAGTACAATGAGCAGTTCTTC. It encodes CASSLAGGQYNEQFF.

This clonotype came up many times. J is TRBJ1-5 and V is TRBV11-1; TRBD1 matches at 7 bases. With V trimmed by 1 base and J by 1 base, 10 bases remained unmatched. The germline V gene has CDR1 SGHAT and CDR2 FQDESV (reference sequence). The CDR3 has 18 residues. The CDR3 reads CASSLDKPGTASNQPQHF. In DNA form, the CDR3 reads TGTGCCAGCAGCTTAGACAAACCCGGGACAGCAAGCAATCAGCCCCAGCATTTT.

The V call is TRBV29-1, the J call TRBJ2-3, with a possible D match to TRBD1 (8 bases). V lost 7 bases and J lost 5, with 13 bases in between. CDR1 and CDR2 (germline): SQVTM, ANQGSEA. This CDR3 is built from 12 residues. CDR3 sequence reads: CSAYRGGDTQYF. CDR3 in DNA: TGCAGCGCATACAGGGGGGGAGATACGCAGTATTTT.

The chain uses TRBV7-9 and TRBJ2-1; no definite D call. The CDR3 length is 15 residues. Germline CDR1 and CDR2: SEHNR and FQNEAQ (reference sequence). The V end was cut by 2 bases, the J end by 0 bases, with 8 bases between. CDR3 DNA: TGTGCCAGCAGCTTAAGGCCGAGCTCCTACAATGAGCAGTTCTTC. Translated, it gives CASSLRPSSYNEQFF.